This T cell receptor (beta chain) was documented in a study of T cell responses to AZD1222 COVID-19 vaccine. As concerns this clone: Its antigen is not identified.

Method: immunoSEQ multiplex PCR; TCRdb's copy keeps in-frame clones and lacks some. The table records 84,000 or so clones, roughly 85% of them present only once. The V end was cut by 4 bases, the J end by 7 bases, with 14 bases between. Germline CDR1 and CDR2: MNHEY and SVGAGI. The CDR3 is made up of 15 amino acids. Study results and caveats: Spike-wide coverage was observed for vaccine-associated CD4 TCRs, with dominant responses at 160-218 and 743-854.

The receptor comes from an adult in good health. The specimen comprised peripheral blood, sampled on day 0 of AZD1222 vaccination. The rearrangement links TRBV6-5 to TRBJ1-6; D not resolved. The CDR3 loop is CASSSPTGSNSPLHF. In DNA, the CDR3 is TGTGCCAGCAGTTCCCCCACCGGGTCGAATTCACCCCTCCACTTT.